Below, 25 T cell receptor beta chains from the same sample are listed, as sequenced in a study of radiotherapy plus CTLA-4 blockade in lung cancer. Sequencing used immunoSEQ multiplex PCR; TCRdb keeps in-frame clones, though not all of them. The table has about 77,000 clones, under 75% seen once. Sequencing used peripheral blood, obtained from a patient treated with radiotherapy plus ipilimumab. These receptors were collected from a human donor with non-small cell lung cancer whose response to radiotherapy plus ipilimumab could not be evaluated.

This clone was counted only a few times. The chain joins TRBV6-1 to TRBJ1-2; D is unresolved. The CDR3 is 11 amino acids. Germline-derived CDR1 and CDR2 are MNHNS and SASEGT. V lost 5 bases to trimming and J lost 6 bases, with 7 bases between them. The chain's CDR3 is CASSYRDGYTF. The CDR3 bases are TGTGCCAGCAGTTACCGAGATGGCTACACCTTC.

The chain has TRBV13 and TRBJ2-3; TRBD1 might be the D (6 bases). This CDR3 comprises 15 residues. From germline, CDR1 is PRHDT and CDR2 FYEKMQ (reference sequence). V shed 5 bases and J shed 2 bases, with 14 bases lying between them. CDR3 in DNA: TGTGCCAGCAGCCTCCGGGACACGCACACAGATACGCAGTATTTT. It yields the protein CASSLRDTHTDTQYF.

The V and J genes are TRBV2 and TRBJ1-5, with 9 bases lining up with TRBD1. CDR3 size: 15 residues. The V gene's germline CDR1 is SNHLY and CDR2 FYNNEI. V lost 4 bases to trimming and J lost 4 bases; unmatched junction nucleotides: 5. This chain's CDR3 is CASSARTGENQPQHF. As DNA, the CDR3 is TGTGCCAGCAGTGCAAGGACAGGGGAAAATCAGCCCCAGCATTTT.

The gene calls are TRBV30 and TRBJ1-5; 9 nucleotides match TRBD1. Per germline, CDR1 GTSNPN and CDR2 SVGIG (reference sequence). The CDR3 contains 14 residues. V shed 5 bases and J 5 bases; nucleotides not matched to a gene: 7. The CDR3 region is CAWSQGQGDQPQHF. CDR3 DNA: TGTGCCTGGTCGCAGGGACAGGGAGATCAGCCCCAGCATTTT.

Written as DNA, the CDR3 is TGTGCCAGCAGGCCGGACTTATGGAACTATGGCTACACCTTC. This sequence encodes CASRPDLWNYGYTF. This chain links TRBV6-5 with TRBJ1-2; D unresolved. With 6 bases removed from V and 2 bases from J, the gap between germline ends came to 13 bases. The CDR3 runs to 14 residues. Germline V gene data show CDR1 as MNHEY and CDR2 as SVGAGI.

The V and J genes are TRBV28 and TRBJ1-1; no definite D call. V lost 4 bases to trimming and J lost 6 bases, with 6 bases between them. The CDR3 is 11 amino acids. CDR1 MDHEN and CDR2 SYDVKM come from the germline V gene. CDR3 in amino acids: CASSSAAEAFF. The CDR3 nucleotides read TGTGCCAGCAGTTCTGCGGCTGAAGCTTTCTTT.

This sequence joins TRBV7-2 and TRBJ2-5; D is perhaps TRBD1 (6 bases). V was shortened by 4 bases and J by 5 bases, with 11 bases between the two germline ends. The CDR3 is 13 residues long. Germline V gene sequence: CDR1 SGHTA, CDR2 FQGNSA. DNA for the CDR3: TGTGCCAGCAGCTACGGACAGAGGGAGACCCAGTACTTC. This encodes CASSYGQRETQYF.

This clone came up a few times. The V gene is TRBV6-1, the J gene TRBJ1-6; D unclear. Looked up from germline, CDR1 is MNHNS and CDR2 is SASEGT. The CDR3 is made up of 14 amino acids. Trimming left V 4 bases short and J 7 bases short, with 11 bases between. The CDR3 loop is CASSANSQNSPLHF. For the CDR3, the DNA is TGTGCCAGCAGTGCCAACAGCCAAAATTCACCCCTCCACTTT.

This clone was seen a handful of times. The CDR3 nucleotides read TGTGCCAGTAGCCCAGCGGACAGGGGGCGGTACTATGGCTACACCTTC. Its translation is CASSPADRGRYYGYTF. The V and J genes are TRBV19 and TRBJ1-2; 11 positions match TRBD1. The trim removed 6 bases at V and 3 bases at J, leaving 9 bases unmatched. This CDR3 comprises 16 residues. Germline V lookup: CDR1 LNHDA, CDR2 SQIVND (reference sequence).

CDR3: CASIAGGWAKIYGYTF. The CDR3 DNA follows: TGTGCCAGTATCGCCGGCGGGTGGGCAAAGATCTATGGCTACACCTTC. The chain uses TRBV19 and TRBJ1-2; D gene ambiguous. V was pared by 7 bases and J by 4 bases, with 22 bases between. The CDR3 runs to 16 residues. The V gene's germline CDR1 is LNHDA and CDR2 SQIVND (reference sequence).

V gene TRBV6-6 combines with J gene TRBJ1-1; D gene unclear. Looked up from germline, CDR1 is MNHNY and CDR2 is SVGAGI (reference sequence). The CDR3 sequence is 15 residues long. V dropped 6 bases and J dropped 0 bases, with 14 bases sitting between them. The CDR3 DNA is TGTGCCAGCAGGCCGAGAGAGGGCATGAACACTGAAGCTTTCTTT. Protein product: CASRPREGMNTEAFF.

The chain joins TRBV6-5 to TRBJ2-7, with D possibly TRBD2 on 5 matching bases. Trimming took 6 bases from V and 7 from J, leaving 16 bases between them. Germline CDR1 and CDR2: MNHEY and SVGAGI. The CDR3 runs to 13 residues. Here the CDR3 reads CASRRAFVGEQYF. In nucleotides, the CDR3 is TGTGCCAGCAGGAGGGCTTTCGTGGGGGAGCAGTACTTC.

This clone was found a few times. The chain combines TRBV7-9 with TRBJ1-3; tentative D call: TRBD1 (5 bases). CDR1 and CDR2 from the germline V gene are SEHNR and FQNEAQ (reference sequence). The CDR3 is made up of 17 amino acids. Trimming removed 5 bases from V and 4 bases from J, with 21 bases in between. CDR3 bases: TGTGCCAGCAGCCTGGGACTGGGGAGCCTTTGGGGAAACACCATATATTTT. Translating it yields CASSLGLGSLWGNTIYF.

CDR3 nucleotide sequence: TGCGCCAGCAGCTGGGAAGGGACTAGCGGGAGTGGCAACACCGGGGAGCTGTTTTTT. Amino acids: CASSWEGTSGSGNTGELFF. This sequence joins TRBV5-1 and TRBJ2-2, with 14 bases identical to TRBD2. The V gene end was trimmed by 3 bases and the J gene end by 2 bases; junction bases not matched to a gene: 9. Germline CDR1 and CDR2: SGHRS and YFSETQ. The length of the CDR3 is 19 residues. The whole variable domain, filled in from reference TRBV5-1 and TRBJ2-2, reads KAGVTQTPRYLIKTRGQQVTLSCSPISGHRSVSWYQQTPGQGLQFLFEYFSETQRNKGNFPGRFSGRQFSNSRSEMNVSTLELGDSALYLCASSWEGTSGSGNTGELFFGEGSRLTVL.

This chain links TRBV4-3 with TRBJ2-5; 9 nucleotides match TRBD1. Judging by the DNA end, TRBJ2-7 fits better; the J call may be wrong. The CDR3 covers 15 residues. The germline V gene encodes CDR1 LGHNA and CDR2 YSLEER. This chain's CDR3 is CASSQEGGTGREQYF. The CDR3 nucleotides are TGCGCCAGCAGCCAAGAAGGTGGGACAGGGCGCGAGCAGTACTTC.

As regards this clone: This CDR3 is also generated by other DNA sequences in the sample. This chain uses TRBV28 with TRBJ1-5; TRBD1 aligns across 9 bases. V was pared by 4 bases and J by 2 bases, with 3 bases of the junction left unmatched. Germline CDR1 is MDHEN and CDR2 is SYDVKM. CDR3 size: 15 residues. The CDR3 coding sequence is TGTGCCAGCAGTTCGAGACAGGGGGGCAATCAGCCCCAGCATTTT. Protein product: CASSSRQGGNQPQHF.

The chain joins TRBV9 to TRBJ1-1, with 8 nucleotides matching TRBD1. Germline V gene sequence: CDR1 SGDLS, CDR2 YYNGEE. The CDR3 extends over 15 amino acids. Germline trimming cut 4 bases from V and 4 bases from J; bases unmatched to any gene: 9. CDR3 amino acids: CASSSDRGVGTEAFF. The CDR3 bases are TGTGCCAGCAGCTCAGACAGGGGTGTTGGCACTGAAGCTTTCTTT.

The chain employs TRBV12-5 and TRBJ2-1; tentative D call: TRBD2 (5 bases). The CDR3 has 15 residues. CDR1 is LGHNT and CDR2 is FRNRAP in the germline V gene. The germline V and J ends were trimmed by 2 bases and 1 base, with 9 bases remaining between them. CDR3 in DNA: TGTGCTAGTGGTTTGCCGAGACTATCCTACAATGAGCAGTTCTTC. Translation: CASGLPRLSYNEQFF.

This clone was seen a handful of times. The chain employs TRBV6-1 and TRBJ1-4; D remains unclear. Trimming removed 6 bases from V and 0 bases from J, with 2 bases in between. This CDR3 has 12 residues. Germline values: CDR1 MNHNS, CDR2 SASEGT. CDR3 region: CASSATNEKLFF. The CDR3 DNA reads as TGTGCCAGCAGCGCAACTAATGAAAAACTGTTTTTT.

The chain recombines TRBV19 with TRBJ2-5, with D maybe TRBD2 (5 bases). This CDR3 has 16 amino acids. Germline lookup yields CDR1 LNHDA and CDR2 SQIVND (reference sequence). V was trimmed by 1 base and J by 0 bases, leaving 12 bases between them. CDR3 amino acids: CASSIVFRRYQETQYF. As DNA, the CDR3 is TGTGCCAGTAGTATAGTGTTTAGGAGGTACCAAGAGACCCAGTACTTC.

V and J are TRBV5-4 and TRBJ2-2; TRBD1 is a possible D gene (6 bases). The CDR3 is 17 residues long. Trimming removed 1 base from V and 4 bases from J, with 17 bases in between. Germline-derived CDR1 and CDR2 are SGHNT and YYREEE (reference sequence). The CDR3 coding sequence is TGTGCCAGCAGCTTGTTAGCGCCTAAGGGGGTCACCGGGGAGCTGTTTTTT. It specifies CASSLLAPKGVTGELFF.

The CDR3 here is CASSLGSGLAGGLNIQYF. The CDR3 bases are TGTGCCAGCAGCTTGGGTTCGGGACTAGCGGGAGGGTTAAACATTCAGTACTTC. This chain joins TRBV11-2 and TRBJ2-4; 16 nucleotides align to TRBD2. The CDR3 has 18 amino acids. V lost 3 bases and J lost 6; bases outside the gene matches: 8. CDR1 is SGHAT and CDR2 is FQNNGV in the germline V gene.

The chain links TRBV2 to TRBJ1-4; TRBD1 might be the D (6 bases). Germline V CDR1 and CDR2: SNHLY, FYNNEI. This CDR3 contains 15 residues. The ends were cut back, 5 bases at V and 8 bases at J, with 18 bases in the middle. This CDR3 reads CASSRDQGLGEKLFF. CDR3 nucleotide sequence: TGTGCCAGCAGTCGGGATCAGGGGCTCGGCGAAAAACTGTTTTTT.

The chain couples TRBV7-3 to TRBJ2-3; 7 bases line up with TRBD1. Germline V gives CDR1 SGHTA, CDR2 FQGTGA. CDR3 length: 14 amino acids. V lost 5 bases to trimming and J lost 3 bases; unmatched junction nucleotides: 5. The CDR3 loop reads CASSRQGVTDTQYF. For the CDR3, the DNA is TGTGCCAGCAGCCGACAGGGTGTTACAGATACGCAGTATTTT. The full variable domain, its missing parts supplied by reference TRBV7-3 and TRBJ2-3, is GAGVSQTPSNKVTEKGKYVELRCDPISGHTALYWYRQSLGQGPEFLIYFQGTGAADDSGLPNDRFFAVRPEGSVSTLKIQRTERGDSAVYLCASSRQGVTDTQYFGPGTRLTVL.

This chain uses TRBV4-3 with TRBJ2-3; 8 bases agree with TRBD1. J lost 4 bases, V lost 4 bases, and 7 bases had no gene match. Looked up from germline, CDR1 is LGHNA and CDR2 is YSLEER. CDR3 length equals 15 residues. CDR3 bases: TGCGCCAGCAGCCTATTCGACAGGGGACCAGATACGCAGTATTTT. This encodes CASSLFDRGPDTQYF.